This is a list of T cell receptor beta chains from one sample in a study of blood T cell repertoires in COVID-19. Measured with immunoSEQ multiplex PCR; TCRdb has only the in-frame clones, and not every one. This table has just over 250,000 clones, approximately 86% appearing once. The sample taken for sequencing was peripheral blood. The receptors here all came from a man in his forties who had recovered from COVID-19. The CDR3 runs from the conserved cysteine through the conserved F or W.

J gene: TRBJ1-2; V gene: TRBV18; CDR3 protein: CASSLIQGSGYGYTF
J gene: TRBJ2-7; V gene: TRBV7-3; CDR3 protein: CASSVSGGEMYEQYF
J gene: TRBJ2-1; V gene: TRBV4-3; CDR3 protein: CASSQALAGNEQFF
J gene: TRBJ2-3; V gene: TRBV19; CDR3 protein: CASSPWTGYTDTQYF
J gene: TRBJ2-1; V gene: TRBV6-7; CDR3 protein: CASSSDCQSYNEQFF
J gene: TRBJ1-4; V gene: TRBV2; CDR3 protein: CASRAGTGTEKLFF
J gene: TRBJ2-2; V gene: TRBV5-4; CDR3 protein: CASSLGAGGFVGELFF
J gene: TRBJ2-7; V gene: TRBV5-4; CDR3 protein: CASSPGLAGGRHEQYF
J gene: TRBJ2-1; V gene: TRBV14; CDR3 protein: CASSRLDRFSYNEQFF
J gene: TRBJ2-2; V gene: TRBV7-2; CDR3 protein: CASSPIRERVNTGELFF
J gene: TRBJ1-1; V gene: TRBV2; CDR3 protein: CASSEALLGGTEAFF
J gene: TRBJ1-5; V gene: TRBV27; CDR3 protein: CASSHHKTVSNQPQHF
J gene: TRBJ2-7; V gene: TRBV18; CDR3 protein: CASSERQGTSYEQYF
J gene: TRBJ1-1; V gene: TRBV12-5; CDR3 protein: CASGLPRQGRGTEAFF
J gene: TRBJ2-3; V gene: TRBV12-3/TRBV12-4; CDR3 protein: CASSSTRDTQYF
J gene: TRBJ1-1; V gene: TRBV18; CDR3 protein: CASSINQGLAFF
J gene: TRBJ2-6; V gene: TRBV4-1; CDR3 protein: CASSQEYPGANVLTF
J gene: TRBJ2-5; V gene: TRBV6-5; CDR3 protein: CASSIRQGRKETQYF
J gene: TRBJ2-7; V gene: TRBV5-1; CDR3 protein: CASSLGTTYEQYF
J gene: TRBJ1-4; V gene: TRBV12-3/TRBV12-4; CDR3 protein: CASSLGRVLFF
J gene: TRBJ2-3; V gene: TRBV7-9; CDR3 protein: CASSLARTDTQYF
J gene: TRBJ1-1; V gene: TRBV19; CDR3 protein: CASSIGRGAAFF
J gene: TRBJ2-3; V gene: TRBV7-9; CDR3 protein: CASSPQKWSADTQYF
J gene: TRBJ2-4; V gene: TRBV15; CDR3 protein: CATRTGTSGGVQYF
J gene: TRBJ1-3; V gene: TRBV20-1; CDR3 protein: CSARVANTIYF
J gene: TRBJ1-2; V gene: TRBV5-6; CDR3 protein: CASRLGQTLYYGYTF
J gene: TRBJ2-7; V gene: TRBV11-2; CDR3 protein: CASSLDWGRPYEQYF